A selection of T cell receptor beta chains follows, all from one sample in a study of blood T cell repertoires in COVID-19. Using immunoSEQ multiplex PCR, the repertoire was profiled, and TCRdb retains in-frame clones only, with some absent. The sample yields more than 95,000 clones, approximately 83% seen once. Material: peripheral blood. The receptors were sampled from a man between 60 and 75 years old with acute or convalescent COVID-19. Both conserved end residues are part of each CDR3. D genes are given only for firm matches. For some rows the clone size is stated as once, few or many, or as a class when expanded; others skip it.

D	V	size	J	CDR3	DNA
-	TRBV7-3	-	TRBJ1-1	CASSSAAGTEAFF	TGTGCCAGCAGCTCTGCGGCCGGCACTGAAGCTTTCTTT
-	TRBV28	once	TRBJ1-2	CASAGLSPGYTF	TGTGCCAGCGCGGGACTCTCCCCTGGCTACACCTTC
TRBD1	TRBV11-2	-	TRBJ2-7	CASSRQGSEQYF	TGTGCCAGCAGCCGACAGGGTTCCGAGCAGTACTTC
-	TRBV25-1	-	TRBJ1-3	CASSEYGRGVGNTIYF	TGTGCCAGCAGTGAATATGGCAGGGGAGTCGGAAACACCATATATTTT
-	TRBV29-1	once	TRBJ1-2	CSARIQGTYGYTF	TGCAGCGCCCGCATCCAGGGGACCTATGGCTACACCTTC
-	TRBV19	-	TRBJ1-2	CASTLRGSGYTF	TGTGCCAGTACCCTGCGGGGGAGCGGCTACACCTTC
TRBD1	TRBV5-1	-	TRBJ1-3	CASSSSPGTDSGNTIYF	TGCGCCAGCAGTTCATCCCCCGGGACAGACTCTGGAAACACCATATATTTT
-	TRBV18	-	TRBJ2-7	CASSKNRELGEQYF	TGTGCCAGCTCGAAAAACAGGGAATTGGGCGAGCAGTACTTC
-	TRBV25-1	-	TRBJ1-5	CASIPPTTGAFSNQPQHF	TGTGCCAGCATTCCCCCAACGACAGGTGCTTTTAGCAATCAGCCCCAGCATTTT
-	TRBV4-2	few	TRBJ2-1	CASSQDGKYNEQFF	TGTGCCAGCAGCCAGGACGGGAAGTACAATGAGCAGTTCTTC
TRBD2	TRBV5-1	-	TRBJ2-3	CASGLAGHTDTQYF	TGCGCCAGCGGCCTAGCGGGACACACAGATACGCAGTATTTT
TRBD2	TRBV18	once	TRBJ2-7	CASSSGLAGPYEQYF	TGTGCCAGCTCATCGGGACTAGCGGGACCCTACGAGCAGTACTTC
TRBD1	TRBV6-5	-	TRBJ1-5	CASRLGGEGQPQHF	TGTGCCAGCAGGTTAGGGGGCGAGGGTCAGCCCCAGCATTTT
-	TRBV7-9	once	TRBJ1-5	CASSLGPGNQPQHF	TGTGCCAGCAGCTTAGGCCCGGGCAATCAGCCCCAGCATTTT
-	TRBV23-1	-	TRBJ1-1	CASSQFPTGMNTEAFF	TGCGCCAGCAGTCAATTCCCAACAGGGATGAACACTGAAGCTTTCTTT
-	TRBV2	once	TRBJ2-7	CASTGEGSGEQYF	TGTGCCAGCACGGGAGAAGGGTCGGGCGAGCAGTACTTC
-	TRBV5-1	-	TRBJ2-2	CASSREGGTANTGELFF	TGCGCCAGCAGCCGGGAAGGCGGGACAGCGAACACCGGGGAGCTGTTTTTT
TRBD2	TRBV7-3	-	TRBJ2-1	CASSTGAGGYNEQFF	TGTGCCAGCAGCACGGGAGCGGGAGGTTACAATGAGCAGTTCTTC
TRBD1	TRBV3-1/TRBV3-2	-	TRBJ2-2	CASSQDIRGHRAGELFF	TGTGCCAGCAGCCAAGATATCAGGGGGCATCGAGCCGGGGAGCTGTTTTTT
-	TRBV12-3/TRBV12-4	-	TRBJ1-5	CASSGQINQPQHF	TGTGCCAGCAGTGGGCAGATAAATCAGCCCCAGCATTTT
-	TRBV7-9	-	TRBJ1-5	CASSPMGVGGRQPQHF	TGTGCCAGCAGCCCCATGGGGGTAGGGGGACGACAGCCCCAGCATTTT
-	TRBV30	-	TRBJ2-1	CAWSVGGRGKRHEQFF	TGTGCCTGGAGTGTCGGGGGGAGGGGGAAAAGGCATGAGCAGTTCTTC
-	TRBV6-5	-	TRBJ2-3	CASSLNRGTDTQYF	TGTGCCAGCAGTCTAAACCGGGGCACAGATACGCAGTATTTT
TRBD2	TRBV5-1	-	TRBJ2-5	CASSLDGGKYF	TGCGCCAGCAGCTTGGACGGGGGGAAGTACTTC
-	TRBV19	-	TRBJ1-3	CASSTLRGLTSSGNTIYF	TGTGCCAGTAGTACCCTCCGAGGACTAACGTCGTCTGGAAACACCATATATTTT
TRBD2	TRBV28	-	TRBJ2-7	CASSPGGALSYEQYF	TGTGCCAGCAGCCCCGGGGGGGCCCTCTCCTACGAGCAGTACTTC
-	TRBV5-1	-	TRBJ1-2	CASSLAVIKDRYDGYTF	TGCGCCAGCAGCTTGGCCGTCATTAAGGACAGATATGATGGCTACACCTTC
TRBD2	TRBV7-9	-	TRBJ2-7	CASSFRGAGEDEQYF	TGTGCCAGCAGTTTTCGGGGAGCGGGAGAAGACGAGCAGTACTTC
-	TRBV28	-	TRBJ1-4	CASSRGGEKLFF	TGTGCCAGCTCCCGCGGGGGTGAAAAACTGTTTTTT
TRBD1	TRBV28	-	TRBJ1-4	CASTAQGGEKLFF	TGTGCCAGCACTGCACAGGGGGGTGAAAAACTGTTTTTT
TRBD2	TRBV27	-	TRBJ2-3	CASQREGTDTQYF	TGTGCCAGTCAGCGGGAGGGCACAGATACGCAGTATTTT
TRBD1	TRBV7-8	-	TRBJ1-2	CASSLGGQGHSF	TGTGCCAGCAGCTTAGGGGGACAGGGTCATTCCTTC
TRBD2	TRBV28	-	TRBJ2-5	CASSPTSGRAPGGAQYF	TGTGCCAGCAGTCCGACTAGCGGGAGGGCCCCCGGAGGCGCCCAGTACTTC
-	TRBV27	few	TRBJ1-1	CASSPSGVEAFF	TGTGCCAGCAGTCCCTCGGGGGTTGAAGCTTTCTTT
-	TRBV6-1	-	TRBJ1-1	CASSEISSTEAFF	TGTGCCAGCAGTGAAATTTCGAGTACTGAAGCTTTCTTT
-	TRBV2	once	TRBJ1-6	CASSGRTGGNSPLHF	TGTGCCAGCAGTGGACGGACGGGCGGGAATTCACCCCTCCACTTT
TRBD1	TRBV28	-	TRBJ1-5	CASSGGQFNQPQHF	TGTGCCAGCAGTGGGGGACAGTTTAATCAGCCCCAGCATTTT
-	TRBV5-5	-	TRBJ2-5	CASSFWGVQETQYF	TGTGCCAGCAGCTTTTGGGGGGTCCAAGAGACCCAGTACTTC
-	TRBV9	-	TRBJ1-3	CASRGDTSGNTIYF	TGTGCCAGCCGCGGGGACACCTCTGGAAACACCATATATTTT
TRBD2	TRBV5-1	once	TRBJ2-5	CASSGGLAGGPRRETQYF	TGCGCCAGCAGCGGTGGACTAGCGGGAGGGCCGCGGCGGGAGACCCAGTACTTC
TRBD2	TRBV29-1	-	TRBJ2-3	CSVGPAVTSGAGDTQYF	TGCAGCGTTGGGCCCGCCGTAACTAGCGGAGCGGGAGATACGCAGTATTTT
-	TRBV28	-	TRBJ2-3	CASSLKDRPGDTQYF	TGTGCCAGCAGTTTAAAGGACCGGCCGGGGGATACGCAGTATTTT
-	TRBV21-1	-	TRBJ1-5	CASSFPGGRQPQHF	TGTGCCAGCAGCTTTCCAGGGGGCAGGCAGCCCCAGCATTTT
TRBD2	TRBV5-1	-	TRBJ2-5	CASSEQGISGGETQYF	TGCGCCAGCAGCGAACAGGGGATTAGCGGGGGAGAGACCCAGTACTTC
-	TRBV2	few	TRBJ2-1	CASSGRREQFF	TGTGCCAGCAGTGGACGGCGGGAGCAGTTCTTC
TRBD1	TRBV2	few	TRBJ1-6	CASSVQDRGNSPLHF	TGTGCCAGCAGTGTGCAAGACAGGGGTAATTCACCCCTCCACTTT
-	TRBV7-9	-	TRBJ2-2	CASSLDIGELFF	TGTGCCAGCAGCTTAGATATCGGGGAGCTGTTTTTT
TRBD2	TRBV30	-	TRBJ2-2	CAWLLTSGAGELFF	TGTGCCTGGCTTTTGACTAGCGGTGCCGGGGAGCTGTTTTTT
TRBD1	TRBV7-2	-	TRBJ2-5	CASSLTGQGRETQYF	TGTGCCAGCAGCTTAACGGGACAGGGTCGGGAGACCCAGTACTTC
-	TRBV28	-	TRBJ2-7	CASSLRQTYEQYF	TGTGCCAGCAGTTTGAGACAGACCTACGAGCAGTACTTC
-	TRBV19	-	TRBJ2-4	CASKQGAAKNIQYF	TGTGCCAGTAAGCAAGGGGCGGCCAAAAACATTCAGTACTTC